One T cell receptor beta chain is described in this entry. The sample originates from a study of blood T cell repertoires in COVID-19. Study in general: What the recovered Cohort 3 donors had was two negative PCRs, clearance, or symptom resolution. In each case, the material was cDNA or gDNA derived from T cells, B-cell-depleted T cells, or PBMCs.

As originally analysed: Estimated nucleated cell counts came from reference gene primer amplification. Repertoires were generated with immunoSEQ multiplex PCR, while TCRdb's copy carries only in-frame clones and drops some. That table furnishes V, J and clone size, whereas the DNA furnished D and trimming. Found here are roughly 200,000 clones, around 86% of them singletons; the top ten hold less than 8%. Everyone who took part was 18 to 89 years old, and they came from about two dozen US areas. Trimming at V came to 5 bases and at J to 7 bases, leaving 9 bases not matched to a gene. Per germline, CDR1 LNHDA and CDR2 SQIVND (reference sequence). CDR3 length equals 15 residues.

The sequence derives from a man aged 30 to 39 in a cohort exposed to, infected with or recovered from COVID-19 (not recorded which). The chain employs TRBV19 and TRBJ1-2; 11 nucleotides match TRBD1. The sequencing sample was made of PBMCs or T cells enriched from blood (not recorded which). The CDR3 region has the DNA TGTGCCAGTAGTGCCCGGACAGGGGGCGAGAGTGGCTACACCTTC. Translating it yields CASSARTGGESGYTF.